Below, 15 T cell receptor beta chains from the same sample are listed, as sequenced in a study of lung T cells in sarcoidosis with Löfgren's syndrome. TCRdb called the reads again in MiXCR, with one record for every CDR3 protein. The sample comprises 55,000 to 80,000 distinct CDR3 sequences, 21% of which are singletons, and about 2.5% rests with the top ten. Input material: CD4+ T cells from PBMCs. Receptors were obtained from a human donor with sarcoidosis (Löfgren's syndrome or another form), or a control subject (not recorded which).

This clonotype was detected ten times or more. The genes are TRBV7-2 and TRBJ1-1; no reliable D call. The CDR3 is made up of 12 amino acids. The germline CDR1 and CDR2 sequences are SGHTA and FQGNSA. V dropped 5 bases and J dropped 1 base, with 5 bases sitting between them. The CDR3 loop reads CASSQKNTEAFF. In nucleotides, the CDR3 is TGTGCCAGCAGCCAAAAGAACACTGAAGCTTTCTTT.

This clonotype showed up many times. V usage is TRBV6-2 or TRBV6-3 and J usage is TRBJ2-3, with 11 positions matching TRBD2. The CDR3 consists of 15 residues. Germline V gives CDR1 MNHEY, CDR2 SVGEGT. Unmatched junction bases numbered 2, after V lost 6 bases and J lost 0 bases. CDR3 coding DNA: TGTGCCAGCAGGAGACTAGCGGGAAGCACAGATACGCAGTATTTT. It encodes CASRRLAGSTDTQYF.

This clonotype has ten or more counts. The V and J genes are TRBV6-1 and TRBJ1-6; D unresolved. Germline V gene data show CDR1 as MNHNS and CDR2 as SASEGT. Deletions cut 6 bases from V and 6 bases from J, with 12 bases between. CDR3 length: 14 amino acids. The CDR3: CASRETVPNSPLHF. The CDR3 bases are TGTGCCAGCAGAGAGACGGTCCCTAATTCACCCCTCCACTTT.

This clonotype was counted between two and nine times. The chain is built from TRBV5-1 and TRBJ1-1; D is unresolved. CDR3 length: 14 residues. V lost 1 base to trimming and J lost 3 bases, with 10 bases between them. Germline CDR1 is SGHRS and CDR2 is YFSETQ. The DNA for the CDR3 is TGCGCCAGCAGCTTGACCTCTTTAGACACTGAAGCTTTCTTT. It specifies CASSLTSLDTEAFF.

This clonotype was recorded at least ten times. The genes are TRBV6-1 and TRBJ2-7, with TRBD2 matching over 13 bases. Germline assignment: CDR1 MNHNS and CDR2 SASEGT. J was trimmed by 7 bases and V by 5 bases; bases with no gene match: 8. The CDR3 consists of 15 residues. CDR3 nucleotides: TGTGCCAGCAGTCAAGGACTAGCGGGAGTCGGGGAGCAGTACTTC. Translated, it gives CASSQGLAGVGEQYF.

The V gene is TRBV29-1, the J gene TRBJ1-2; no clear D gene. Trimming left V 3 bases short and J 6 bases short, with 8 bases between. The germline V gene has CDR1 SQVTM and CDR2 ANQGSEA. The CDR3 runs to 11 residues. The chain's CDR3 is CSVEGGNGYTF. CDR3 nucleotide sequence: TGCAGCGTTGAGGGAGGGAATGGCTACACCTTC.

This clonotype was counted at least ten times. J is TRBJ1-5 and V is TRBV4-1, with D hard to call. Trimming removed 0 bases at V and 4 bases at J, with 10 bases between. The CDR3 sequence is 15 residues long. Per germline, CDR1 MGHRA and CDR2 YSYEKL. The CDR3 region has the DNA TGCGCCAGCAGCCAAGAGGGCTTAGGGAATCAGCCCCAGCATTTT. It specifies CASSQEGLGNQPQHF.

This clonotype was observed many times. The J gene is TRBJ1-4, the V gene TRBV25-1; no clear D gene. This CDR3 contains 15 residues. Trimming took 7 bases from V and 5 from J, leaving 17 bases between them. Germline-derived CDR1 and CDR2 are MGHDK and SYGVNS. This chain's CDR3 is CASTGGSTNNEKLFF. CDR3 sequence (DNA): TGTGCCAGCACCGGAGGGTCAACGAACAATGAAAAACTGTTTTTT.

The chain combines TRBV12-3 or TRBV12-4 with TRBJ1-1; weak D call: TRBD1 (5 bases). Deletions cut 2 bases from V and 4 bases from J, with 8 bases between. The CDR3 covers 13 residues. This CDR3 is CASSLKGVTEAFF. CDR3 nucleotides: TGTGCCAGCAGTTTAAAAGGGGTCACTGAAGCTTTCTTT.

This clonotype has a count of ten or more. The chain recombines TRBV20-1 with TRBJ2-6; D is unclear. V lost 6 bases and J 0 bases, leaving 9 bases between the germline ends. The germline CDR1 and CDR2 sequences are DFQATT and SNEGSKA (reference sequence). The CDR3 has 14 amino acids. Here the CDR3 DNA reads TGCAGTGCCAGAAGGGACTCTGGGGCCAACGTCCTGACTTTC. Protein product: CSARRDSGANVLTF.

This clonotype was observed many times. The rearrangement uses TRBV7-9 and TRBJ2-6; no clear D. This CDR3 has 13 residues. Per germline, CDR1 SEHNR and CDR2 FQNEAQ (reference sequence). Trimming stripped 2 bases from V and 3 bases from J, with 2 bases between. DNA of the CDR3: TGTGCCAGCAGCTTATATGGGGCCAACGTCCTGACTTTC. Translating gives CASSLYGANVLTF.

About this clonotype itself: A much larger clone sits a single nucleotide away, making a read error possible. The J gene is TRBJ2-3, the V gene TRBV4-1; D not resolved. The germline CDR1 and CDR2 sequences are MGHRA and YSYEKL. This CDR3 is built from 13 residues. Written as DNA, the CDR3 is TGCGCCCGCAGCCAAGACCGCACAGATACGCAGTATTTT. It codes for CARSQDRTDTQYF.

CDR3 nucleotides: TGCAGCGTTGACAGGGGTTTAACGAATGAGCAGTTCTTC. Encoded protein: CSVDRGLTNEQFF. The chain couples TRBV29-1 to TRBJ2-1; D possibly corresponds to TRBD1 (6 bases). The V gene lost 3 bases and the J gene lost 7 bases, with 13 bases spanning the gap. Germline CDR1 is SQVTM and CDR2 is ANQGSEA. This CDR3 has 13 residues.

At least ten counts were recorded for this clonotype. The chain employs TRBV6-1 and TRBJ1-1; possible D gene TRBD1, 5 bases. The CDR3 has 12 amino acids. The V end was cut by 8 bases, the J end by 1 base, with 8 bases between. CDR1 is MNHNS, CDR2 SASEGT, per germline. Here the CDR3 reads CASVDTNTEAFF. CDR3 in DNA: TGTGCCAGCGTGGACACGAACACTGAAGCTTTCTTT.

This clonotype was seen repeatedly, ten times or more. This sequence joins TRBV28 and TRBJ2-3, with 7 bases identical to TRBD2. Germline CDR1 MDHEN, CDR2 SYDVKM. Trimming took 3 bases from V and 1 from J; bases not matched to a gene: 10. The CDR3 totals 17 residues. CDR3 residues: CASSFVRARGGTDTQYF. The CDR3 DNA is TGTGCCAGCAGTTTTGTGAGGGCCCGGGGGGGCACAGATACGCAGTATTTT.